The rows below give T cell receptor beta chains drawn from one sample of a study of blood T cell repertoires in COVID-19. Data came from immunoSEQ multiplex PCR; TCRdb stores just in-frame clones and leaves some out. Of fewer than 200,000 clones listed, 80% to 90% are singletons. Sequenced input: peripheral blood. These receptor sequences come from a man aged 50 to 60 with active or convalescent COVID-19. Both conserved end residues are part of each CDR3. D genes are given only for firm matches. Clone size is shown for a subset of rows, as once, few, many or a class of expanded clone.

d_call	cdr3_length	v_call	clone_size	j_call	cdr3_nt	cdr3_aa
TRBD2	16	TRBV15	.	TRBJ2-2	TGTGCCACCAGGACTAGCGGGGGGGGTAACACCGGGGAGCTGTTTTTT	CATRTSGGGNTGELFF
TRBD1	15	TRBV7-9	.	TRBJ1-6	TGTGCCAGCAGCCTGAAAGACAGGGTCCGTTCACCCCTCCACTTT	CASSLKDRVRSPLHF
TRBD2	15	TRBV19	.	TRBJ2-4	TGTGCCAGTAGTCCTAGCGGGTGGGCCAAAAACATTCAGTACTTC	CASSPSGWAKNIQYF
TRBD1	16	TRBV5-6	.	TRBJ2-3	TGTGCCAGCAGCTTGATCCCCCAGGGGGTTGGAGATACGCAGTATTTT	CASSLIPQGVGDTQYF
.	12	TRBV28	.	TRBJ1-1	TGTGACTCGAGGCACCCGAACACTGAAGCTTTCTTT	CDSRHPNTEAFF
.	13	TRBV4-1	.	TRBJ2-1	TGCGCCAGCAGCCAGGCAGAATACAATGAGCAGTTCTTC	CASSQAEYNEQFF
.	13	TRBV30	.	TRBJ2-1	TGTGCCTGGGACCACAGGGCCCACAATGAGCAGTTCTTC	CAWDHRAHNEQFF
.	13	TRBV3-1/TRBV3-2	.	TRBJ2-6	TGTGCCAGCAGCCAATGGCCCTCCAACGTCCTGACTTTC	CASSQWPSNVLTF
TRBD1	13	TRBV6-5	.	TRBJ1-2	TGTGCCAGTGCCGGGACAGGGGGTTTGGGCTACACCTTC	CASAGTGGLGYTF
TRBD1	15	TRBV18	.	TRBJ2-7	TGTGCCAGCTCACGAAAGGACAGGGGTACGTACGAGCAGTACTTC	CASSRKDRGTYEQYF
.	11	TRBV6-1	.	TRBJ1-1	TGTGCCAGCAGTGAACAGGGGTTGGCTTTCTTT	CASSEQGLAFF
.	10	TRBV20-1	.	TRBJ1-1	TGCAGTGCGCGGACAGAAGAAGCTTTCTTT	CSARTEEAFF
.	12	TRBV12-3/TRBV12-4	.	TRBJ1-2	TGTGCCAGCGGATCCAGACTTTATGGCTACACCTTC	CASGSRLYGYTF
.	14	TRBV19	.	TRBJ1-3	TGTGCCAGTAAGGGGGTGAGCTCTGGAAACACCATATATTTT	CASKGVSSGNTIYF
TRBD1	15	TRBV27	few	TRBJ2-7	TGTGCCAGCAGCCCGACGGGACAGGGTGTCTACGAGCAGTACTTC	CASSPTGQGVYEQYF
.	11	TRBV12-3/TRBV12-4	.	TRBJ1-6	TGTGCCAGCTCCCGTAATTCACCCCTCCACTTT	CASSRNSPLHF
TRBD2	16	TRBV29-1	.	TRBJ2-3	TGCAGCGCCCAAACGATCACTAGCGTAAGCACAGATACGCAGTATTTT	CSAQTITSVSTDTQYF
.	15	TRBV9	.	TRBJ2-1	TGTGCCAGCAGCGCCATGACAGCAAGAGGCAATGAGCAGTTCTTC	CASSAMTARGNEQFF
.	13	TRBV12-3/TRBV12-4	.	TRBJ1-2	TGTGCCAGCAGTCTAGAGGGGCCCTATGGCTACACCTTC	CASSLEGPYGYTF
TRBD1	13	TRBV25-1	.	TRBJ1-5	TGTGCCACACAGGGGGCCGGCAATCAGCCCCAGCATTTT	CATQGAGNQPQHF
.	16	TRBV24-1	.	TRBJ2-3	TGTGCCACCAGTCTGGGGGCTATTTCGGACACAGATACGCAGTATTTT	CATSLGAISDTDTQYF
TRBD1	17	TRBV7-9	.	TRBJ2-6	TGTGCCAGCAGCTTCGGTGACAGGGGAACTGGGGCCAACGTCCTGACTTTC	CASSFGDRGTGANVLTF
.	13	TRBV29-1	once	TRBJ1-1	TGCAGCGTTGCGAATACAGGGAACACTGAAGCTTTCTTT	CSVANTGNTEAFF
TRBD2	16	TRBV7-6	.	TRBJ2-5	TGTGCCAGCAGCTTAAACTCAGCGGGGGGGCAAGAGACCCAGTACTTC	CASSLNSAGGQETQYF
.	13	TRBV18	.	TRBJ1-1	TGTGCCAGCTCAGGGGGGGCGGGCACTGAAGCTTTCTTT	CASSGGAGTEAFF
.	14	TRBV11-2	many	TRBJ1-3	TGTGCCAGCAGCGGTTTAGAAACTGGAAACACCATATATTTT	CASSGLETGNTIYF
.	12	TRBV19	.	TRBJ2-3	TGTGCCAGTAGTGACAAGACAGATACGCAGTATTTT	CASSDKTDTQYF
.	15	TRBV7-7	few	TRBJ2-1	TGTGCCAGCAGTTGGGACTCATCCTCCTACAATGAGCAGTTCTTC	CASSWDSSSYNEQFF
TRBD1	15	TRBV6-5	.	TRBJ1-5	TGTGCCAGCAGTTACAGAACAGGGGGTGCTCAGCCCCAGCATTTT	CASSYRTGGAQPQHF
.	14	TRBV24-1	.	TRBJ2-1	TGTGCCACCAGTGATTCAGCCAGGTACAATGAGCAGTTCTTC	CATSDSARYNEQFF
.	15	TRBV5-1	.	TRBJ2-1	TGCGCCAGCAGCTTGGCAACGGACAGTTACAATGAGCAGTTCTTC	CASSLATDSYNEQFF
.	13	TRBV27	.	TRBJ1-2	TGTGCCAGCAGAAAGGACACGAACTATGGCTACACCTTC	CASRKDTNYGYTF
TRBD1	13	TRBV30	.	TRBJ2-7	TGTGCCTGGACCCGGGCAGGGGGTTACGAGCAGTACTTC	CAWTRAGGYEQYF
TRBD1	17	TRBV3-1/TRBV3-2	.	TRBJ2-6	TGTGCCAGCAGCCATGGACAGGTCCTCTCTGGGGCCAACGTCCTGACTTTC	CASSHGQVLSGANVLTF
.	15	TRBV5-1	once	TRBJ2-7	TGCGCCAGCAGCGGCAGGGATGAGGACTACTACGAGCAGTACTTC	CASSGRDEDYYEQYF
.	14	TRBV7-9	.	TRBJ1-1	TGTGCCAGCAGCCCTATCCCGGCAGGGACTGAAGCTTTCTTT	CASSPIPAGTEAFF
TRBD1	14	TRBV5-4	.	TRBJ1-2	TGTGCCAGCAGCATGTCGGGACAGCTGAATGGCTACACCTTC	CASSMSGQLNGYTF
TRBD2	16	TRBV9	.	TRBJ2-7	TGTGCCAGCTCACGGGAGAGTGCGGGGGGGGACTACGAGCAGTACTTC	CASSRESAGGDYEQYF
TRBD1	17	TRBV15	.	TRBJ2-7	TGTGCCACCAGCAGAGCACCCATGGGACAGGGGGGGAGGGAGCAGTACTTC	CATSRAPMGQGGREQYF
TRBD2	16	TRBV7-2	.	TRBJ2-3	TGTGCCAGCAGCTTTGACAGCGGGGGGGCTACAGATACGCAGTATTTT	CASSFDSGGATDTQYF
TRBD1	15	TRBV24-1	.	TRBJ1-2	TGTGCCACCAGTGATCCGGGACAGGGACTTTATGGCTACACCTTC	CATSDPGQGLYGYTF
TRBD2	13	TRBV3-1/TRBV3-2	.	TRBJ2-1	TGTGCCAGCAGCCAAGGACTAGCAGTTGAGCAGTTCTTC	CASSQGLAVEQFF